This TCR beta chain is drawn from a study of CD8 T cells in ankylosing spondylitis (dated by TCRdb to 2016 to 2017). Some background on the complete study: The study profiled T cell receptor beta repertoires in healthy donors and ankylosing spondylitis patients to find disease-linked TCR variants. In total, the full study cohort was made up of 95 to 110 healthy donors and about two dozen ankylosing spondylitis patients. Peripheral blood samples were taken, and synovial fluid was additionally collected from ankylosing spondylitis patients.

In the case of this clonotype: Its antigen remains undetermined. No per-base quality is available; no much larger clone lies one base away.

General findings and caveats noted by the study authors: Some TCR beta motif variants had previously been reported in synovial fluid and blood of reactive arthritis patients, which suggested common disease-initiation mechanisms. The disease-linked clones were reported to be significantly enriched in matched synovial fluid samples from ankylosing spondylitis patients. A TCR beta motif made up of several highly homologous amino acid variants appeared to be characteristic of blood from ankylosing spondylitis patients. In peripheral blood, the disease-linked clones were found at relatively low frequencies and had a CD8+ phenotype.

TCRdb names Illumina HiSeq 2500 as the instrument used. TCR beta libraries were prepared by quantitative 5'-RACE with molecular barcodes. Processing in the source paper ran as follows. A new computational method, built on a probabilistic model of VDJ rearrangement, was used to identify disease-linked TCR variants. In-frame beta chains were kept once TCRdb had trimmed the public reads at Q25 with fastp and called clones with MiXCR. Records with the same CDR3 protein are collapsed into one entry carrying the most frequent genes and DNA. The V and J calls were determined by TCRdb, not by the authors. The sample profile shows about 840,000 distinct CDR3 sequences; roughly 12% of them were found once. About 0.5% of the sample rests with the top ten. Sequencing was carried out using blood, either unsorted or a sorted T cell fraction (not recorded which). The TCR originated in a male donor with ankylosing spondylitis.

The CDR3: CASSPTGLAYNEQFF. The sequenced DNA is TGTGCCAGCAGTCCCACCGGACTAGCTTACAATGAGCAGTTCTTC. This sequence uses TRBV6-1 and TRBJ2-1; 8 middle bases align to TRBD2. CDR1 and CDR2, looked up from the germline V gene, are MNHNS and SASEGT. Trimmed from V: 5 bases; trimmed from J: 4 bases; junction bases lacking a gene match: 7. CDR3 length: 15 amino acids, cysteine to phenylalanine. Only CDR3 DNA remains: 45 bases, in frame from the first base.